This T cell receptor beta chain comes out of a study of cytomegalovirus exposure and HLA in healthy donors. This clone was seen just once. Separate from the approximately 670-subject first cohort, the roughly 130-subject validation cohort was the one that the donors belonged to. Per the germline V gene, CDR1 is MNHEY and CDR2 is SMNVEV (reference sequence). The germline V and J ends were trimmed by 4 bases and 9 bases, with 16 bases remaining between them. The length of the CDR3 is 15 residues. Clones were read by immunoSEQ multiplex PCR, and TCRdb kept only the in-frame ones, dropping some. The data hold nearly 110,000 clones, with around 89% observed a single time.

The clonotype comes from a woman under 30 in good health and CMV-seropositive. The sample taken for sequencing was PBMCs. The genes are TRBV27 and TRBJ1-6; D is perhaps TRBD1 (6 bases). The CDR3 DNA follows: TGTGCCAGCAGTTCTAAAGGGGACATCTTTTCACCCCTCCACTTT. It codes for CASSSKGDIFSPLHF.